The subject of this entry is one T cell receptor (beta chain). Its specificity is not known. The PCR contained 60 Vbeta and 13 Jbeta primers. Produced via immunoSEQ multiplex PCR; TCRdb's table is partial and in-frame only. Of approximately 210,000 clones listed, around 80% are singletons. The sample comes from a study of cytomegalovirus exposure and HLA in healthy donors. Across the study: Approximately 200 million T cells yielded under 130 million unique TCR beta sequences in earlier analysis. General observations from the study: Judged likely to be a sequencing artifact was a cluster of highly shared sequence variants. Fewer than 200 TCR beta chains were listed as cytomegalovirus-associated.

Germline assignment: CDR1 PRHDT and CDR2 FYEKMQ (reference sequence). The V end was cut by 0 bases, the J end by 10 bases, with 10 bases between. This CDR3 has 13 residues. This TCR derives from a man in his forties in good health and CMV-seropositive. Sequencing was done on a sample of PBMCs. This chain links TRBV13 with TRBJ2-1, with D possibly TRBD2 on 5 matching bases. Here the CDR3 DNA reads TGTGCCAGCAGCTTAGGCCGGCCGGGGGAGCAGTTCTTC. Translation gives CASSLGRPGEQFF.